A single sample is the source of the 30 T cell receptor beta chains below, sequenced in a study of cytomegalovirus exposure and HLA in healthy donors. Primers for the PCR totalled 60 Vbeta and 13 Jbeta. Data came from immunoSEQ multiplex PCR; TCRdb stores just in-frame clones and leaves some out. The data hold 90,000 to 150,000 clones, with roughly 80% observed a single time. The specimen was PBMCs. Receptors were obtained from a woman aged 25 to 45 in good health and CMV-seropositive.

The rearrangement uses TRBV5-4 and TRBJ2-3; D call uncertain. V shed 4 bases and J shed 4 bases, with 16 bases lying between them. CDR1 is SGHNT and CDR2 is YYREEE in the germline V gene (reference sequence). This CDR3 is built from 15 residues. CDR3 in DNA: TGTGCCAGCAGCGCCTCCCTGGCTAGTGCAGATACGCAGTATTTT. This codes for CASSASLASADTQYF.

The sample holds a few counts of this clone. The rearrangement links TRBV4-1 to TRBJ2-2; D might be TRBD2 (6 bases). This CDR3 comprises 17 residues. Trimming pared 3 bases from V and 1 base from J, leaving 15 bases between. CDR1 is MGHRA and CDR2 is YSYEKL in the germline V gene. The CDR3 coding sequence is TGCGCCAGCAGCCAGTTCGGCTCTAGCGAGAACACCGGGGAGCTGTTTTTT. Protein product: CASSQFGSSENTGELFF.

The chain joins TRBV5-6 to TRBJ1-6; D not certain. CDR1 is SGHDT and CDR2 is YYEEEE in the germline V gene. The V end was cut by 0 bases, the J end by 10 bases, with 8 bases between. CDR3 length: 13 residues. Here the CDR3 reads CASSLGVGSPLHF. CDR3 in DNA: TGTGCCAGCAGCTTGGGGGTCGGGTCACCCCTCCACTTT.

V and J are TRBV7-8 and TRBJ2-7; 7 nucleotides line up with TRBD1. Germline CDR1 SGHVS, CDR2 FQNEAQ. Losses at the gene ends were 6 bases for V and 2 bases for J; bases not matched to a gene: 4. This CDR3 spans 13 amino acids. Written as DNA, the CDR3 is TGTGCCAGCAGTCCACAGGGGACCTACGAGCAGTACTTC. Protein: CASSPQGTYEQYF. The full variable domain, with the rest looked up from reference TRBV7-8 and TRBJ2-7, is GAGVSQSPRYKVAKRGQDVALRCDPISGHVSLFWYQQALGQGPEFLTYFQNEAQLDKSGLPSDRFFAERPEGSVSTLKIQRTQQEDSAVYLCASSPQGTYEQYFGPGTRLTVT.

The chain has TRBV6-5 and TRBJ1-2, with D possibly being TRBD1 (5 bases). V lost 7 bases, J lost 7 bases, and 16 bases lay in between. Germline values: CDR1 MNHEY, CDR2 SVGAGI. This CDR3 contains 13 residues. The CDR3 DNA sequence: TGTGCCAGCACCCAGGTGGACGGGGGTGGCTACACCTTC. This codes for CASTQVDGGGYTF.

The chain recombines TRBV7-2 with TRBJ2-7; no clear D. Germline values: CDR1 SGHTA, CDR2 FQGNSA. V was trimmed by 5 bases and J by 4 bases, leaving 15 bases between them. The CDR3 covers 14 residues. CDR3 sequence (DNA): TGTGCCAGCAGCCTATCGAGGTCTTCGTACGAGCAGTACTTC. Translation gives CASSLSRSSYEQYF.

V and J are TRBV4-2 and TRBJ2-3, with 8 bases identical to TRBD2. CDR1 LGHNA and CDR2 YNFKEQ come from the germline V gene. This CDR3 is 16 amino acids long. J was trimmed by 8 bases and V by 1 base; bases with no gene match: 11. DNA for the CDR3: TGTGCCAGCAGCCAAGTCAGCGGGGGCACTACTGGTACGCAGTATTTT. It yields the protein CASSQVSGGTTGTQYF.

The chain is built from TRBV18 and TRBJ2-1, with TRBD1 matching over 7 bases. The CDR3 is 14 amino acids. CDR1 and CDR2 (germline): KGHSH, LQKENI. Germline trimming cut 4 bases from V and 3 bases from J; bases unmatched to any gene: 3. The CDR3 reads CASSRGTDYNEQFF. The CDR3 DNA reads TGTGCCAGCTCACGAGGGACAGACTACAATGAGCAGTTCTTC.

The chain is built from TRBV2 and TRBJ1-1; TRBD1 agrees at 10 bases. This CDR3 is built from 14 residues. Unmatched junction bases numbered 11, after V lost 10 bases and J lost 6 bases. Germline-derived CDR1 and CDR2 are SNHLY and FYNNEI. The CDR3 region is CATGQGEGLPEAFF. DNA for the CDR3: TGTGCCACCGGACAGGGGGAAGGTTTGCCTGAAGCTTTCTTT.

The gene calls are TRBV7-6 and TRBJ1-1; possibly TRBD1 for D (6 bases). The CDR3 has 13 residues. V lost 3 bases, J lost 4 bases, and 9 bases lay in between. Germline V lookup: CDR1 SGHVS, CDR2 FNYEAQ. The CDR3 sequence: CASSLTGRTEAFF. CDR3 coding DNA: TGTGCCAGCAGCTTGACAGGTCGCACTGAAGCTTTCTTT.

The gene calls are TRBV18 and TRBJ1-4, with D possibly being TRBD1 (5 bases). The CDR3 extends over 14 amino acids. V was pared by 3 bases and J by 12 bases, with 17 bases between. In germline, CDR1 is KGHSH, CDR2 LQKENI. CDR3 sequence: CASSPEGAGGELFF. CDR3 nucleotides: TGTGCCAGCTCACCCGAAGGGGCCGGTGGGGAACTGTTTTTT.

The genes are TRBV11-2 and TRBJ1-3; D not certain. The V end lost 6 bases, the J end lost 0 bases, and 6 bases lay between the germline ends. This CDR3 comprises 13 residues. Germline lookup yields CDR1 SGHAT and CDR2 FQNNGV. CDR3 DNA: TGTGCCAGCAGAGAGAGCTCTGGAAACACCATATATTTT. Its translation: CASRESSGNTIYF.

The chain combines TRBV5-4 with TRBJ2-3; 14 bases map to TRBD2. Germline lookup yields CDR1 SGHNT and CDR2 YYREEE (reference sequence). V was clipped by 4 bases and J by 2 bases; unmatched bases: 3. The CDR3 sequence is 16 residues long. CDR3 loop: CASSGLAGGLTDTQYF. The CDR3 nucleotides read TGTGCCAGCAGCGGACTAGCGGGGGGACTCACAGATACGCAGTATTTT.

The chain couples TRBV18 to TRBJ2-1; 13 nucleotides align to TRBD2. Per germline, CDR1 KGHSH and CDR2 LQKENI. With V trimmed by 4 bases and J by 8 bases, 8 bases remained unmatched. This CDR3 is built from 16 residues. CDR3 DNA: TGTGCCAGCTCACAAGAGACTAGCGGGGGGTTCTATGAGCAGTTCTTC. Residues: CASSQETSGGFYEQFF.

This clone was detected only a few times. This sequence joins TRBV30 and TRBJ1-1; 8 nucleotides align to TRBD1. Per germline, CDR1 GTSNPN and CDR2 SVGIG (reference sequence). This CDR3 comprises 15 residues. Trimming removed 0 bases from V and 4 bases from J; junction bases left unmatched: 7. CDR3 sequence (DNA): TGTGCCTGGAGTGTAGGTGGCAGGGGGCTCACTGAAGCTTTCTTT. Its translation is CAWSVGGRGLTEAFF.

The chain couples TRBV29-1 to TRBJ2-7, with 10 bases fitting TRBD1. Germline-derived CDR1 and CDR2 are SQVTM and ANQGSEA. V lost 3 bases and J lost 2; bases outside the gene matches: 10. The CDR3 has 16 amino acids. The CDR3 DNA sequence: TGCAGCGTTGAGGGGGGGACAGGGGTGGCCACCTACGAGCAGTACTTC. Residues: CSVEGGTGVATYEQYF.

This chain joins TRBV5-1 and TRBJ2-4; no definite D call. This CDR3 spans 15 amino acids. Trimming pared 4 bases from V and 0 bases from J, leaving 11 bases between. The germline V gene has CDR1 SGHRS and CDR2 YFSETQ. CDR3 sequence (DNA): TGCGCCAGCAGCCCCACTACTCTAGCCAAAAACATTCAGTACTTC. The encoded protein is CASSPTTLAKNIQYF. Filled out from reference TRBV5-1 and TRBJ2-4, the complete variable domain reads KAGVTQTPRYLIKTRGQQVTLSCSPISGHRSVSWYQQTPGQGLQFLFEYFSETQRNKGNFPGRFSGRQFSNSRSEMNVSTLELGDSALYLCASSPTTLAKNIQYFGAGTRLSVL.

The gene calls are TRBV30 and TRBJ1-2; no definite D call. Trimming removed 3 bases from V and 5 bases from J, with 16 bases in between. This CDR3 has 14 amino acids. Per the germline V gene, CDR1 is GTSNPN and CDR2 is SVGIG (reference sequence). This CDR3 is CAWREGANIYGYTF. The DNA of the CDR3 is TGTGCCTGGAGAGAGGGCGCGAACATATATGGCTACACCTTC.

This chain joins TRBV10-3 and TRBJ2-7; TRBD2 aligns across 11 bases. There are 15 residues in the CDR3. CDR1 ENHRY and CDR2 SYGVKD come from the germline V gene. V was clipped by 4 bases and J by 2 bases; unmatched bases: 4. The CDR3 DNA sequence: TGTGCCATCAGTGTAACTAGCGGGGGACCCTACGAGCAGTACTTC. Translation: CAISVTSGGPYEQYF.

This clone appeared once. The rearrangement joins TRBV11-2 to TRBJ2-3; D possibly corresponds to TRBD1 (5 bases). The CDR3 is 16 amino acids. The germline V gene encodes CDR1 SGHAT and CDR2 FQNNGV. V was cut by 1 base and J by 3 bases, with 14 bases left in between. The CDR3: CASSLGRVAGTDTQYF. CDR3 nucleotides: TGTGCCAGCAGCTTAGGTCGGGTGGCAGGGACAGATACGCAGTATTTT.

The chain recombines TRBV15 with TRBJ2-1; 7 nucleotides align to TRBD1. The V segment lost 0 bases and the J segment 10 bases; nucleotides outside the gene matches: 9. Looked up from germline, CDR1 is LNHNV and CDR2 is YYDKDF (reference sequence). This CDR3 region has 15 residues. The CDR3 sequence is CATSREWAGGGEQFF. CDR3 sequence (DNA): TGTGCCACCAGCAGAGAGTGGGCAGGGGGTGGCGAGCAGTTCTTC. The full variable domain, completed using reference TRBV15 and TRBJ2-1, is DAMVIQNPRYQVTQFGKPVTLSCSQTLNHNVMYWYQQKSSQAPKLLFHYYDKDFNNEADTPDNFQSRRPNTSFCFLDIRSPGLGDTAMYLCATSREWAGGGEQFFGPGTRLTVL.

This clone was recorded only once. The chain recombines TRBV28 with TRBJ2-3; TRBD2 might be the D (6 bases). Germline V lookup: CDR1 MDHEN, CDR2 SYDVKM. The CDR3 spans 14 residues. V was pared by 4 bases and J by 5 bases, with 13 bases between. CDR3 residues: CASSSIPEGDTQYF. The CDR3 DNA sequence: TGTGCCAGCAGTTCGATACCGGAGGGAGATACGCAGTATTTT.

This clone was counted a few times. The chain recombines TRBV28 with TRBJ1-3; D not certain. The CDR3 is 15 amino acids. CDR1 is MDHEN and CDR2 is SYDVKM in the germline V gene. Trimming pared 1 base from V and 0 bases from J, leaving 7 bases between. This CDR3 reads CASSLYLSSGNTIYF. CDR3 bases: TGTGCCAGCAGTTTATATCTGAGCTCTGGAAACACCATATATTTT.

In its sample, this clone was seen a few times. The CDR3 nucleotides read TGCGCCAGCAGCCACCGAACGGGGGGCGGAAATGAGCAGTTCTTC. Its protein is CASSHRTGGGNEQFF. The chain joins TRBV4-1 to TRBJ2-1; a possible D gene is TRBD2 (7 bases). With 3 bases removed from V and 7 bases from J, the gap between germline ends came to 16 bases. Germline V gene sequence: CDR1 MGHRA, CDR2 YSYEKL. The CDR3 sequence is 15 residues long.

This sequence joins TRBV7-3 and TRBJ1-1; unclear D gene. This CDR3 is 15 amino acids long. Looked up from germline, CDR1 is SGHTA and CDR2 is FQGTGA. Trimming left V 1 base short and J 0 bases short, with 9 bases between. In DNA form, the CDR3 reads TGTGCCAGCAGCTTAATGGCGGGGTTGAACACTGAAGCTTTCTTT. Protein: CASSLMAGLNTEAFF.

This CDR3 is CASSLYQRGYTGELFF. For the CDR3, the DNA is TGTGCCAGCAGTTTATACCAGCGGGGTTACACCGGGGAGCTGTTTTTT. The chain recombines TRBV28 with TRBJ2-2, with 7 bases fitting TRBD2. CDR1 MDHEN and CDR2 SYDVKM come from the germline V gene. The CDR3 length is 16 residues. Losses at the gene ends were 1 base for V and 3 bases for J; bases not matched to a gene: 5.

This chain links TRBV6-5 with TRBJ2-5, with a tentative D call TRBD2 (6 bases). Germline CDR1 reads MNHEY; CDR2 reads SVGAGI. The germline V and J ends were trimmed by 5 bases and 7 bases, with 17 bases remaining between them. This CDR3 comprises 14 residues. This chain's CDR3 is CASSPGGFQGTQYF. In nucleotides, the CDR3 is TGTGCCAGCAGTCCCGGGGGTTTTCAGGGGACCCAGTACTTC.

The CDR3 nucleotides read TGTGCCAGCACCCGGATGGACAGCCGCAATGAGCAGTTCTTC. Its translation: CASTRMDSRNEQFF. J is TRBJ2-1 and V is TRBV5-5, with D tentatively TRBD1 (6 bases). Germline assignment: CDR1 SGHKS and CDR2 YYEKEE (reference sequence). The CDR3 runs to 14 residues. V was clipped by 6 bases and J by 6 bases, with 16 bases between them. Based on the CDR3 plus reference TRBV5-5 and TRBJ2-1, the full variable domain is DAGVTQSPTHLIKTRGQQVTLRCSPISGHKSVSWYQQVLGQGPQFIFQYYEKEERGRGNFPDRFSARQFPNYSSELNVNALLLGDSALYLCASTRMDSRNEQFFGPGTRLTVL.

The chain uses TRBV4-2 and TRBJ1-4; maybe TRBD1 (6 bases). Germline V lookup: CDR1 LGHNA, CDR2 YNFKEQ. V was cut by 2 bases and J by 5 bases, with 15 bases left in between. The CDR3 is 16 residues long. CDR3 bases: TGTGCCAGCAGCCAATCCGGACAGCCCCCAAATGAAAAACTGTTTTTT. This gives the protein CASSQSGQPPNEKLFF.

The rearrangement joins TRBV2 to TRBJ1-3; D possibly corresponds to TRBD1 (6 bases). Looked up from germline, CDR1 is SNHLY and CDR2 is FYNNEI. Between the trimmed V and J ends, which lost 4 bases and 8 bases, there was a span of 9 bases. The CDR3 is 12 amino acids. The CDR3 sequence is CASSAKGDTIYF. The CDR3 coding sequence is TGTGCCAGCAGTGCCAAGGGGGACACCATATATTTT.